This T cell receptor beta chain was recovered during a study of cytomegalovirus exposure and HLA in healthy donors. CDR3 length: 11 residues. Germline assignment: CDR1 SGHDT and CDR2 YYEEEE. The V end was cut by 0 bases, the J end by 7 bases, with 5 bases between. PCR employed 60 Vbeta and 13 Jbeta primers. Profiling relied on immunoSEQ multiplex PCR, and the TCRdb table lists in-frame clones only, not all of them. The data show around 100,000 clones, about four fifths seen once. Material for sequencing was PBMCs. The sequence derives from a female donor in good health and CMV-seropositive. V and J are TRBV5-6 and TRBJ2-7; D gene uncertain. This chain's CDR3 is CASSLVREQYF. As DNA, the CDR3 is TGTGCCAGCAGCTTGGTACGGGAGCAGTACTTC.